The T cell receptor beta chain described here comes from a study of human T cells and chemical hapten exposure. Whole-study context: Patch tests of 0.01% DPC on the upper back were read at 6 days.

General observations from the study: High-frequency TCRs, those above 1 in 1000, stayed the same after DPC sensitization.

Specified time point: pre-sensitization, week 0. The treatment was: therapeutic diphenylcyclopropenone sensitization with weekly scalp DPC. Original handling: Samples ranged from about 23,224 to 690,600 TCRs, with a median of roughly 93,000. Each CDR3 protein is one row after TCRdb ran MiXCR on the RACE reads. These V and J calls rely on TCRdb rather than the paper's analysis. The sample records 150,000 to 200,000 distinct CDR3 sequences, about 31% being singletons. Germline V CDR1 and CDR2: SQVTM, ANQGSEA. This CDR3 has 15 amino acids. J was trimmed by 1 base and V by 2 bases; bases with no gene match: 3. This clonotype appeared a few times. As yet, its antigen is unknown.

The chain carries TRBV29-1 and TRBJ2-2, with 8 positions matching TRBD2. This TCR came from a woman in her thirties with alopecia areata. Some clones in this sample may be carry-over from other donors' samples. The sample in question was whole blood, obtained in connection with sensitization to the hapten diphenylcyclopropenone (DPC). The CDR3 sequence is CSVEPSGGNTGELFF. In DNA form, the CDR3 reads TGCAGCGTTGAACCCAGCGGGGGGAACACCGGGGAGCTGTTTTTT.